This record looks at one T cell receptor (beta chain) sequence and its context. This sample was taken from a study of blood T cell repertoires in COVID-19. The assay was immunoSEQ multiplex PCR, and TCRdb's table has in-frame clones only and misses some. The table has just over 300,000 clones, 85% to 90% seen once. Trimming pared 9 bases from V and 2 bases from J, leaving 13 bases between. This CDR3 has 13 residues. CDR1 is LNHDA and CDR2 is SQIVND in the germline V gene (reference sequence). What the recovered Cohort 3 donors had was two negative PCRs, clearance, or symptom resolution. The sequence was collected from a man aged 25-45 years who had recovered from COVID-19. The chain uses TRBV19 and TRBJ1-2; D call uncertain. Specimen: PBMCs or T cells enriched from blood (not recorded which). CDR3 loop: CASSTTVNYGYTF. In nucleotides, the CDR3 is TGTGCCAGCTCTACCACAGTAAACTATGGCTACACCTTC.